The clone carrying this T cell receptor (beta chain) was found a few times. Calling Graves' hyperthyroidism stable meant ophthalmopathy did not progress within 18 months. The diagnostic basis comprised clinical symptoms, serum thyroxine and TRAb, thyroid ultrasound and orbital computed tomography. The entry originates in a study of T cells in Graves' hyperthyroidism and ophthalmopathy. Amplified TCR beta CDR3 regions derived from RNA transcripts. HTBI primers were the set used in a first-round RT-PCR of the TCR CDR3. TCRdb re-called the multiplex PCR reads with MiXCR, one entry per CDR3 protein. The data hold around 690,000 distinct CDR3 sequences, with 17% observed a single time. This clonotype was obtained from a man aged 45 to 65 with Graves' hyperthyroidism. Sequenced: blood.

CDR3 DNA sequence: TGTGCCACCAGCAGAGACGGGGCCCCCTCCTTCTACGAGCAGTACTTC. As protein: CATSRDGAPSFYEQYF. The chain has TRBV15 and TRBJ2-7; D possibly matches TRBD1 or TRBD2 (5 bases each). The V end lost 0 bases, the J end lost 3 bases, and 15 bases lay between the germline ends. The CDR3 consists of 16 residues. Germline values: CDR1 LNHNV, CDR2 YYDKDF (reference sequence).